This T cell receptor (beta chain) is drawn from a study of Tregs in tolerant kidney transplant recipients. Points from the study as a whole: Nucleotide sequences could not be compared across some patients' samples due to primer changes. Tregs expanded with activated donor B cells seemed most donor-specific.

Notes on this clone: The antigen remains undetermined.

CD4+CD25+CD127- Tregs, CD4+CD25- non-Tregs, CD4 and CD8 cells were sorted. Thawed PBMCs were rested overnight at 37°C with approximately 200 IU/ml IL-2 before regulatory T cell sorting. The V gene's germline CDR1 is SGHTA and CDR2 FQGNSA. The V end was cut by 4 bases, the J end by 6 bases, with 10 bases between. This CDR3 spans 12 amino acids. The data were produced by immunoSEQ multiplex PCR, yet TCRdb's version contains in-frame clones alone and is incomplete. This repertoire shows around 78,000 clones, around 93% found once; its top ten account for 0.34%. The sequences come from Tregs from blood, collected before the transplant. The chain recombines TRBV7-2 with TRBJ2-7, with unresolved D. The source of this sequence is a human donor who received a combined kidney and bone marrow transplant. CDR3: CASSSYIGEQYF. The CDR3, as DNA: TGTGCCAGCAGCTCCTATATCGGCGAGCAGTACTTC.